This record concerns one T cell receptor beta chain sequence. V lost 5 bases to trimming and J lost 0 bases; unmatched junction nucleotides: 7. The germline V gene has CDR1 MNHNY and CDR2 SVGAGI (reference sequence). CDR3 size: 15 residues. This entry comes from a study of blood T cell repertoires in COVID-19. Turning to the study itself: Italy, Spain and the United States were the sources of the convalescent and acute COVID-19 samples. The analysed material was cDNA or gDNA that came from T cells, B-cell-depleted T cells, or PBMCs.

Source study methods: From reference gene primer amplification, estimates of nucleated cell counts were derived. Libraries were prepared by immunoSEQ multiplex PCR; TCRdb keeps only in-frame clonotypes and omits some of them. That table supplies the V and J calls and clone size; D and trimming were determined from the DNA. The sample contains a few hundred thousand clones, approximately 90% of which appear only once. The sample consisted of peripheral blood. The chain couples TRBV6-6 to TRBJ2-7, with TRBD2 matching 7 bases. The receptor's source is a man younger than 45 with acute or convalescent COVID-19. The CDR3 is CASSPSGVHSYEQYF. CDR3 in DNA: TGTGCCAGCAGTCCGAGCGGGGTCCACTCCTACGAGCAGTACTTC.